This TCR beta chain was found in a study of blood T cell repertoires in COVID-19. The age range of participants was about 18 to 90 years, with residence in about two dozen US areas. Exposed participants encountered a COVID-19 case during the 2 weeks preceding study entry. The CDR3 totals 16 residues. CDR1 is MDHEN and CDR2 is SYDVKM in the germline V gene. Between the trimmed V and J ends, which lost 2 bases and 7 bases, there was a span of 18 bases. How the authors handled the data: Amplification of reference gene primers was used by the study to estimate nucleated cell counts. Only in-frame clones appear in the TCRdb table, and some are missing; sequencing was by immunoSEQ multiplex PCR. V and J calls plus clone size are reproduced from that table; the DNA served to infer D and trimming. Altogether some 240,000 clones are present, approximately 89% being singletons, with the ten largest covering over 2.5%.

Input material: PBMCs or T cells enriched from blood (not recorded which). The chain links TRBV28 to TRBJ2-1; the D is unclear. This TCR derives from a woman aged 40-49 years who had been exposed to COVID-19. This chain's CDR3 is CASSLVPSAGVNEQFF. CDR3 nucleotides: TGTGCCAGCAGTTTAGTCCCTTCCGCAGGTGTAAATGAGCAGTTCTTC.